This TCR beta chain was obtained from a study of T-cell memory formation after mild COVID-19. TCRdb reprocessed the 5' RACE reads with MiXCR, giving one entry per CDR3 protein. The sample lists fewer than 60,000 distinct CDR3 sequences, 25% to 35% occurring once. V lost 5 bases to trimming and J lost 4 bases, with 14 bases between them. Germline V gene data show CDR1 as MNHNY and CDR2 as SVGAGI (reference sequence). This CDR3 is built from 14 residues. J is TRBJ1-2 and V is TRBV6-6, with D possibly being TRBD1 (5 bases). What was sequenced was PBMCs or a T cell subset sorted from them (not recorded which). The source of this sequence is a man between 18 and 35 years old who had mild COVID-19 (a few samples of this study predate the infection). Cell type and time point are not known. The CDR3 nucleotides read TGTGCCAGCAGTAACGGGGCCCAGGGCTATGGCTACACCTTC. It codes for CASSNGAQGYGYTF.